This T cell receptor (beta chain) was observed in a study of CD8+ T cells in alopecia areata. Study-level findings and limits: Besides other cells, scalp samples also yield sequences of resident alphabeta T cells from normal skin. Uncertainty remains about how baseline CD8+ expansion links to response, with one nonresponder. Many expanded lesional clones stayed in scalp and blood while on tofacitinib.

Treatment meaning: oral pan-JAK inhibitor, 5-10 mg twice daily. This clone was counted between two and nine times. Its antigen is unidentified. V shed 7 bases and J 0 bases; nucleotides not matched to a gene: 6. CDR1 is SNHLY and CDR2 is FYNNEI in the germline V gene. The CDR3 has 16 amino acids. Extraction of RNA preceded its reverse transcription into cDNA, which served as the sequencing template. This table comes from immunoSEQ multiplex PCR, and its TCRdb copy is limited to in-frame clones, with some not included. The sample holds 200,000 to 250,000 clones, 64% seen once. The chain couples TRBV2 to TRBJ2-6; 7 nucleotides align to TRBD1. The TCR sequence derives from a human donor with alopecia areata. Sequences were derived from CD4+ T cells sorted from blood, sampled at week 4, from a patient treated with tofacitinib. CDR3 coding DNA: TGTGCCAGCAAGGACAGGCCGAGCTCTGGGGCCAACGTCCTGACTTTC. Translated, it gives CASKDRPSSGANVLTF.